This T cell receptor (beta chain) is drawn from a study of blood T cell repertoires in COVID-19. Study context: PBMCs, B-cell-depleted T cells, or T cells provided the cDNA or gDNA that made up the material.

CDR1 is SGHNT, CDR2 YYREEE, per germline (reference sequence). CDR3 length: 16 amino acids. Trimming removed 0 bases at V and 2 bases at J, with 12 bases between. Data came from immunoSEQ multiplex PCR; TCRdb stores just in-frame clones and leaves some out. The table lists over 150,000 clones, 78% of them singletons. The origin of this receptor is an elderly man with acute or convalescent COVID-19. The chain uses TRBV5-4 and TRBJ2-1, with a tentative D call TRBD2 (6 bases). Sequencing was performed on peripheral blood. The DNA of the CDR3 is TGTGCCAGCAGCTTGGCCGTCGGGAGTCCCTACAATGAGCAGTTCTTC. Amino acids: CASSLAVGSPYNEQFF.